The clone carrying this TCR beta chain was seen only a few times. The antigen is undetermined. The assay was immunoSEQ multiplex PCR, and TCRdb's table has in-frame clones only and misses some. The repertoire holds roughly 60,000 clones, with 80% to 90% as singletons. This sample was taken from a study of OX40 agonist ivuxolimab in advanced cancers. Background on the study: Ivuxolimab doses were 0.01, 0.1, 0.3, 1.5, 3 or 10 mg/kg every 2 weeks. General study findings and limits: Both CD4+ and CD8+ T cell populations in blood had undergone clonal expansion by week 6 at 0.1 to 3.0 mg/kg.

The germline V gene encodes CDR1 SGHNT and CDR2 YYREEE (reference sequence). V shed 5 bases and J shed 3 bases, with 10 bases lying between them. The CDR3 spans 13 residues. The material was CD4+ or CD8+ T cells sorted from blood, obtained in a trial of the OX40 agonist ivuxolimab. V and J are TRBV5-4 and TRBJ2-3; a possible D gene is TRBD2 (6 bases). This TCR was sampled from an adult with an advanced solid tumor such as melanoma, head and neck, liver or kidney cancer. The CDR3: CASREGPTDTQYF. The CDR3 nucleotides read TGTGCCAGCAGGGAGGGCCCTACAGATACGCAGTATTTT. Looking up the rest from reference TRBV5-4 and TRBJ2-3 gives the full variable domain: ETGVTQSPTHLIKTRGQQVTLRCSSQSGHNTVSWYQQALGQGPQFIFQYYREEENGRGNFPPRFSGLQFPNYSSELNVNALELDDSALYLCASREGPTDTQYFGPGTRLTVL.